The clone carrying this T cell receptor (beta chain) was detected only once. The target antigen is unknown. The healthy adult donors were HIV-negative and reported no recent acute infections or vaccinations. Nashville, Tennessee was home to all donors, each a Caucasian adult. The data belong to a study of shared clonotypes between healthy human individuals. In germline, CDR1 is SGDLS, CDR2 YYNGEE. Trimming removed 2 bases at V and 2 bases at J, with 11 bases between. The CDR3 spans 15 residues. Study observations and caveats: Generation probability values for non-shared clonotypes were lower than those for clonotypes shared by all four donors. Tissue TCR repertoires likely differ from these blood-only repertoires.

Repertoires were generated with immunoSEQ multiplex PCR, while TCRdb's copy carries only in-frame clones and drops some. The data show millions of clones, around 94% seen once. Sequencing was done on a sample of naive CD4+ T cells sorted from blood. As to subset: CD45RA+ positively selected. The source is a man aged 18 to 30 in good health. V gene TRBV9 combines with J gene TRBJ1-5; D might be TRBD1 (5 bases). The CDR3, as DNA: TGTGCCAGCAGCGTCGGCTCGGGGCGCAATCAGCCCCAGCATTTT. It specifies CASSVGSGRNQPQHF.